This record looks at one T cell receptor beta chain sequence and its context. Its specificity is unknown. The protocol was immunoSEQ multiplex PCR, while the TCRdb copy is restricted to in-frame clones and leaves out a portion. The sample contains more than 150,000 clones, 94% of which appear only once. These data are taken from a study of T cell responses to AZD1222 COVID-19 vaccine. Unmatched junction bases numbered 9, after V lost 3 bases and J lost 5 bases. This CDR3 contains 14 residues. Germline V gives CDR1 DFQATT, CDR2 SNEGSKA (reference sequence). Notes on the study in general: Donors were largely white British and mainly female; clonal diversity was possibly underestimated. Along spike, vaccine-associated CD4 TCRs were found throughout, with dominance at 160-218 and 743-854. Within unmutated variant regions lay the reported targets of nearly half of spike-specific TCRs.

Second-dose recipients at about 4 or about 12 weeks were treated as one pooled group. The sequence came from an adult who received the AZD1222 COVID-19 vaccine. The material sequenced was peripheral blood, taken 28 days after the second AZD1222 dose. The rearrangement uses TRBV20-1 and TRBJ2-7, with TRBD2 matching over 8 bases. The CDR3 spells CSASWGGRSNEQYF. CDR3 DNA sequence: TGCAGTGCTAGTTGGGGCGGGAGGAGTAACGAGCAGTACTTC.